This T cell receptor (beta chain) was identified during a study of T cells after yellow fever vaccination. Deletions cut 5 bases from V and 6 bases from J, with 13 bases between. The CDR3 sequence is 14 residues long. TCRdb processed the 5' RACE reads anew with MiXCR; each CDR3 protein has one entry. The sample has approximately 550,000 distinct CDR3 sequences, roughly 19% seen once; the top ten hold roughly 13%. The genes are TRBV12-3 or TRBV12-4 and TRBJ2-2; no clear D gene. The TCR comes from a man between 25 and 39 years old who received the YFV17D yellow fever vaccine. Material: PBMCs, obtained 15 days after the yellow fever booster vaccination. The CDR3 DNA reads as TGTGCCAGCAGTGTCCACGGTCTCCCCGGGGAGCTGTTTTTT. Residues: CASSVHGLPGELFF.